This entry lists 31 T cell receptor beta chains sequenced from one sample in a study of glioma-infiltrating T cells. Amplification of TCR alpha and beta CDR3 regions from RNA used iRepertoire nested multiplex PCR. Each CDR3 protein is one row after TCRdb ran MiXCR on the multiplex PCR reads. In the table there are 300,000 to 450,000 distinct CDR3 sequences, 41% of which are singletons. Sequenced: glioma tissue, nonneoplastic brain tissue, or PBMCs (not recorded which). These TCRs come from a human donor with low-grade glioma or glioblastoma, undergoing nonglioma brain surgery, or in good health (not recorded which).

The rearrangement uses TRBV20-1 and TRBJ2-4; D is perhaps TRBD1 (6 bases). The CDR3 runs 14 residues. V gave up 4 bases and J gave up 3 bases, with 13 bases separating them. Germline assignment: CDR1 DFQATT and CDR2 SNEGSKA (reference sequence). In DNA, the CDR3 is TGCAGTGCTAACACTGGGGACAACAAAAACATTCAGTACTTC. This gives the protein CSANTGDNKNIQYF.

This clonotype was detected ten times or more. V is TRBV6-2 or TRBV6-3 and J is TRBJ2-3; D call uncertain. V was cut by 8 bases and J by 5 bases, with 11 bases left in between. This CDR3 has 12 residues. Germline V lookup: CDR1 MNHEY, CDR2 SVGEGT. CDR3 DNA: TGTGCCAGCTGCGACTGGAAAGATACGCAGTATTTT. This codes for CASCDWKDTQYF.

The chain uses TRBV3-1 and TRBJ2-7; D not certain. Germline V gene lookup returns CDR1 LGHDT and CDR2 YNNKEL (reference sequence). The V and J ends lost 0 bases and 6 bases respectively, with 12 bases between them. This CDR3 comprises 14 residues. The CDR3 DNA follows: TGTGCCAGCAGCCAAGAGGGATCATCAGGCGAGCAGTACTTC. Its translation is CASSQEGSSGEQYF.

A remark on this clonotype: One end of the junction fails to match germline, which may point to a read error. V usage is TRBV10-1 and J usage is TRBJ1-6; TRBD1 is a possible D gene (5 bases). The CDR3 contains 14 residues. Germline V gives CDR1 WNHNN, CDR2 SYGVQD (reference sequence). The CDR3 loop reads CASSPGEARSPLHF. The CDR3, as DNA: TGCGCCAGCAGTCCGGGGGAAGCTAGATCACCACTCCACTTT.

The chain has TRBV11-3 and TRBJ1-2, with 7 bases fitting TRBD1. J was trimmed by 5 bases and V by 6 bases; bases with no gene match: 9. Germline V gene sequence: CDR1 SGHNT, CDR2 YENEEA. There are 14 residues in the CDR3. CDR3 in amino acids: CASSPGTAKYGYTF. Here the CDR3 DNA reads TGTGCCAGCAGTCCCGGGACAGCCAAATATGGCTACACCTTC.

The sample holds many counts of this clonotype. The rearrangement links TRBV6-2 or TRBV6-3 to TRBJ1-1, with 8 nucleotides matching TRBD1. Germline values: CDR1 MNHEY, CDR2 SVGEGT. This CDR3 has 14 amino acids. V shed 0 bases, J shed 8 bases, and the junction held 5 bases outside the gene matches. The CDR3 nucleotides are TGTGCCAGCAGTTACTCCGCAGGGGGCGAAGAAGCTTTCTTT. It encodes CASSYSAGGEEAFF.

A single count supports this clonotype. One end of the junction is discordant with germline, which a read error may explain. V is TRBV20-1 and J is TRBJ2-7; D call uncertain. CDR1 and CDR2 from the germline V gene are DFQATT and SNEGSKA (reference sequence). The CDR3 totals 15 residues. CDR3 protein: CSARDWAALVHDQYF. In nucleotides, the CDR3 is TGCAGTGCTAGAGATTGGGCGGCTTTGGTCCACGACCAGTACTTC.

Concerning this clonotype: A junction end diverges from the germline sequence, so it may reflect a read error. The chain joins TRBV6-5 to TRBJ2-7; D uncertain. Germline CDR1 reads MNHEY; CDR2 reads SVGAGI. This CDR3 has 11 residues. This CDR3 reads CASSYAYEQCF. As DNA, the CDR3 is TGTGCCAGCAGTTACGCTTACGAGCAGTGCTTC.

This rearrangement joins TRBV7-2 to TRBJ2-1; 9 bases map to TRBD2. The CDR3 is made up of 21 amino acids. Per germline, CDR1 SGHTA and CDR2 FQGNSA. Losses at the gene ends were 3 bases for V and 0 bases for J; bases not matched to a gene: 18. This CDR3 reads CASSFPLRTQIAGVSYNEQFF. Here the CDR3 DNA reads TGTGCCAGCAGCTTTCCCCTACGGACACAGATAGCGGGAGTCTCCTACAATGAGCAGTTCTTC.

This clonotype came up once. A read error may produce the germline difference seen at one junction end. This chain uses TRBV6-2 or TRBV6-3 with TRBJ1-1; D gene uncertain. Germline V CDR1 and CDR2: MNHEY, SVGEGT. This CDR3 spans 13 amino acids. The DNA for the CDR3 is TGTGCCGGCACCTTACGGGCTAACACCGAAGCTTTCTTT. Translating it yields CAGTLRANTEAFF.

Many counts were recorded for this clonotype. The chain uses TRBV15 and TRBJ2-1, with 7 nucleotides matching TRBD2. This CDR3 contains 13 residues. V lost 0 bases to trimming and J lost 10 bases; unmatched junction nucleotides: 3. The V gene's germline CDR1 is LNHNV and CDR2 YYDKDF (reference sequence). DNA for the CDR3: TGTGCCACCAGCAGAGAGGGGGGGAGCGAGCAGTTCTTC. This sequence encodes CATSREGGSEQFF. Full variable domain (rest looked up from reference TRBV15 and TRBJ2-1): DAMVIQNPRYQVTQFGKPVTLSCSQTLNHNVMYWYQQKSSQAPKLLFHYYDKDFNNEADTPDNFQSRRPNTSFCFLDIRSPGLGDTAMYLCATSREGGSEQFFGPGTRLTVL.

V gene TRBV29-1 combines with J gene TRBJ2-7; a weak D match, TRBD1 (6 bases). This CDR3 is 11 amino acids long. Trimming stripped 3 bases from V and 3 bases from J, with 6 bases between. CDR1 SQVTM and CDR2 ANQGSEA come from the germline V gene. The CDR3 DNA is TGCAGCGTTGACAGGGGCTACGAGCAGTACTTC. The encoded protein is CSVDRGYEQYF.

Concerning this clonotype: Its ends do not fully match the called genes, so a read error is possible. The rearrangement joins TRBV20-1 to TRBJ1-5, with D unresolved. The CDR3 extends over 14 amino acids. Germline-derived CDR1 and CDR2 are DFQATT and SNEGSKA (reference sequence). The CDR3 is CSAIDPVGNQPQHF. In DNA, the CDR3 is TGCAGCGCTATAGATCCCGTTGGCAATCAGCCCCAGCATTTT.

This chain joins TRBV20-1 and TRBJ2-5; D may match TRBD1 or TRBD2 (6 bases each). CDR1 is DFQATT and CDR2 is SNEGSKA in the germline V gene (reference sequence). The germline V and J ends were trimmed by 0 bases and 7 bases, with 15 bases remaining between them. The CDR3 runs 14 residues. The chain's CDR3 is CSARDPLEGVTQYF. The DNA for the CDR3 is TGCAGTGCTAGAGATCCGCTGGAGGGGGTGACCCAGTACTTC.

In its sample, this clonotype was seen a few times. The chain carries TRBV20-1 and TRBJ2-5, with 9 bases lining up with TRBD2. The CDR3 extends over 20 amino acids. The germline CDR1 and CDR2 sequences are DFQATT and SNEGSKA (reference sequence). V shed 0 bases and J 9 bases; nucleotides not matched to a gene: 26. The CDR3 loop reads CSARDPFVEREAAWGRSQYF. CDR3 in DNA: TGCAGTGCTAGAGATCCTTTTGTCGAGCGGGAGGCTGCATGGGGGAGGTCCCAGTACTTC.

This chain connects TRBV20-1 to TRBJ2-3, with TRBD2 matching 10 bases. V was clipped by 0 bases and J by 4 bases; unmatched bases: 10. The CDR3 has 17 amino acids. Germline CDR1 DFQATT, CDR2 SNEGSKA (reference sequence). The CDR3 region has the DNA TGCAGTGCTAGAGACCCTAGCGGGAGAGGGGGCTCAGATACGCAGTATTTT. Translated, it gives CSARDPSGRGGSDTQYF.

Comment on this clonotype: At one of its ends the junction is not consistent with the germline gene, which may arise from a read error. The chain couples TRBV7-4 to TRBJ2-7, with a tentative D call TRBD2 (6 bases). Per the germline V gene, CDR1 is SGHVT and CDR2 is SQSDAQ. The CDR3 runs to 13 residues. The CDR3 coding sequence is TGTGCCTGCAGCTTAGTTCAGCGGGACGAGCAGTACTTC. Translated, it gives CACSLVQRDEQYF.

The chain employs TRBV7-2 and TRBJ2-1; 9 bases map to TRBD2. Per the germline V gene, CDR1 is SGHTA and CDR2 is FQGNSA. The CDR3 is 14 residues long. J was trimmed by 6 bases and V by 5 bases; bases with no gene match: 5. CDR3 sequence: CASSTGTSFNEQFF. CDR3 DNA sequence: TGTGCCAGCAGCACGGGGACTAGCTTCAATGAGCAGTTCTTC.

This clonotype showed up many times. V gene TRBV15 combines with J gene TRBJ2-3; 10 nucleotides line up with TRBD2. Germline CDR1 reads LNHNV; CDR2 reads YYDKDF (reference sequence). This CDR3 region has 15 residues. J gave up 1 base and V 6 bases, and 4 bases lay outside the gene matches. CDR3 in DNA: TGTGCCACCAGTATAGGGACTAGCGGCACAGATACGCAGTATTTT. This encodes CATSIGTSGTDTQYF.

This clonotype was detected only a few times. This chain uses TRBV28 with TRBJ2-1, with TRBD2 matching 8 bases. The CDR3 is 15 residues long. CDR1 and CDR2 (germline): MDHEN, SYDVKM. V lost 0 bases to trimming and J lost 4 bases; unmatched junction nucleotides: 2. The CDR3 DNA reads as TGTGCCAGCAGTTTATGGGCTAGCGGGTACAATGAGCAGTTCTTC. It is translated as CASSLWASGYNEQFF.

This clonotype was seen many times. The chain has TRBV6-2 or TRBV6-3 and TRBJ2-4; TRBD2 aligns across 7 bases. The CDR3 covers 14 residues. V dropped 7 bases and J dropped 3; count of bases not matched to a gene: 6. In germline, CDR1 is MNHEY, CDR2 SVGEGT. CDR3 sequence (DNA): TGTGCCAGCATCGGACTAGGGAGCAAAAACATTCAGTACTTC. Translation gives CASIGLGSKNIQYF.

This clonotype was detected ten times or more. This chain links TRBV6-1 with TRBJ1-1; unclear D gene. This CDR3 is built from 13 residues. Germline V gene sequence: CDR1 MNHNS, CDR2 SASEGT. V shed 3 bases and J shed 1 base, with 6 bases lying between them. CDR3 amino acids: CASSEGANTEAFF. Here the CDR3 DNA reads TGTGCCAGCAGTGAGGGAGCGAACACTGAAGCTTTCTTT.

The chain links TRBV19 to TRBJ1-1; tentative D call: TRBD1 (5 bases). The CDR3 covers 16 residues. Germline lookup yields CDR1 LNHDA and CDR2 SQIVND (reference sequence). Trimming took 1 base from V and 0 from J, leaving 12 bases between them. This CDR3 is CASSIVRGLMNTEAFF. The DNA for the CDR3 is TGTGCCAGTAGTATAGTAAGGGGCCTCATGAACACTGAAGCTTTCTTT.

In the case of this clonotype: With a much larger clone just one base away, this may be a read error. The chain carries TRBV27 and TRBJ2-7, with D perhaps given as TRBD1 or TRBD2 (5 bases each). Trimming took off 4 bases at V and 3 bases at J, with 13 bases between the two ends. This CDR3 comprises 14 residues. Looked up from germline, CDR1 is MNHEY and CDR2 is SMNVEV (reference sequence). CDR3 in DNA: TGTGCCAGCAGTTCCACCGGGGCCATCTACGAGCAGTACTTC. Translated: CASSSTGAIYEQYF.

The chain combines TRBV6-2 or TRBV6-3 with TRBJ2-7, with D tentatively TRBD2 (5 bases). This CDR3 spans 16 amino acids. In germline, CDR1 is MNHEY, CDR2 SVGEGT. V gave up 2 bases and J gave up 0 bases, with 14 bases separating them. The CDR3 region is CASSYPKLRASYEQYF. The CDR3 coding sequence is TGTGCCAGCAGTTACCCCAAACTGAGGGCCTCCTACGAGCAGTACTTC.

This clonotype was seen at least ten times. The chain combines TRBV6-2 or TRBV6-3 with TRBJ2-7, with a tentative D call TRBD2 (6 bases). This CDR3 contains 18 residues. Germline lookup yields CDR1 MNHEY and CDR2 SVGEGT. Trimming took off 0 bases at V and 6 bases at J, with 24 bases between the two ends. The CDR3 sequence: CASSYSPVEGTFLGEQYF. CDR3 sequence (DNA): TGTGCCAGCAGTTACTCCCCTGTGGAGGGTACCTTCCTCGGCGAGCAGTACTTC.

This clonotype was seen ten or more times. The DNA for the CDR3 is TGCAGTGCTAGTTCCAGTCTGGGGTACGAGCAGTACTTC. Translation: CSASSSLGYEQYF. The genes are TRBV20-1 and TRBJ2-7; no definite D call. In germline, CDR1 is DFQATT, CDR2 SNEGSKA (reference sequence). This CDR3 comprises 13 residues. Deletions cut 3 bases from V and 4 bases from J, with 13 bases between.

Of note for this clonotype: A read error may be the cause here, since a much bigger clone is one base away. V usage is TRBV20-1 and J usage is TRBJ1-2; D gene uncertain. CDR3 size: 14 residues. CDR1 DFQATT and CDR2 SNEGSKA come from the germline V gene (reference sequence). The V and J ends lost 3 bases and 0 bases respectively, with 11 bases between them. CDR3 loop: CSARAGLANYGYTF. CDR3 in DNA: TGCAGTGCTAGGGCGGGGTTGGCTAACTATGGCTACACCTTC.

The CDR3 reads CASSLLGLAGYNEQFF. For the CDR3, the DNA is TGTGCCAGCAGCTTACTGGGACTAGCGGGATACAATGAGCAGTTCTTC. This chain joins TRBV7-2 and TRBJ2-1; 13 bases fit TRBD2. Trimming cost V 2 bases and J 4 bases; bases outside gene matches: 2. The CDR3 loop spans 16 amino acids. The germline V gene has CDR1 SGHTA and CDR2 FQGNSA.

There are many counts of this clonotype. The J gene is TRBJ2-1, the V gene TRBV27; D perhaps matches TRBD1 (6 bases). Germline CDR1 reads MNHEY; CDR2 reads SMNVEV (reference sequence). The V and J ends lost 2 bases and 5 bases respectively, with 13 bases between them. The CDR3 is 15 residues long. The CDR3 region is CASSLRGIGDNEQFF. For the CDR3, the DNA is TGTGCCAGCAGTTTAAGGGGGATCGGGGACAATGAGCAGTTCTTC.

This clonotype came up once. The chain recombines TRBV20-1 with TRBJ2-2; 8 bases match TRBD2. Per germline, CDR1 DFQATT and CDR2 SNEGSKA (reference sequence). Unmatched junction bases numbered 10, after V lost 0 bases and J lost 7 bases. The CDR3 extends over 16 amino acids. As DNA, the CDR3 is TGCAGTGCTAGAGAGGCGGGACTAGGAGGCCACGGGGAGCTGTTTTTT. Encoded protein: CSAREAGLGGHGELFF.